This TCR beta chain was recovered during a study of tumor-infiltrating lymphocytes in localized non-small cell lung cancer. The germline V gene encodes CDR1 SGHDT and CDR2 YYEEEE. CDR3 length: 12 amino acids. The V and J ends lost 4 bases and 9 bases respectively, with 11 bases between them. Of note for this clone: What it binds is unknown.

This table comes from immunoSEQ multiplex PCR, and its TCRdb copy is limited to in-frame clones, with some not included. Of 12,000 or so clones in the sample, over 80% were seen once. Overall study results and limits: Technical variation could not be separated from intratumor heterogeneity here. TCRbeta sequencing showed higher T cell infiltration in tumors than uninvolved lung.

The TCR sequence derives from a human donor with non-small cell lung cancer. This sequence joins TRBV5-6 and TRBJ2-1, with D unclear. Sequences were obtained from lung tumor tissue. As DNA, the CDR3 is TGTGCCAGCAGCAATCAGAGAGGTGAGCAGTTCTTC. Translation gives CASSNQRGEQFF.